This is a list of T cell receptor beta chains from one sample in a study of blood T cell repertoires in COVID-19. Sequencing used immunoSEQ multiplex PCR; TCRdb keeps in-frame clones, though not all of them. The sample consists of about 98,000 clones, 75% to 85% of them appearing once. Specimen: peripheral blood. The receptors come from a man between 70 and 80 years old with acute or convalescent COVID-19. Both conserved end residues are part of each CDR3. Each record gives: V gene, clone size, J gene, CDR3 protein. Rows give clone size only sometimes, using once, few, many, or a class for an expanded clone.

V gene: TRBV30
clone size: -
J gene: TRBJ1-1
CDR3 protein: CAWSAGGAGDTEAFF

V gene: TRBV7-9
clone size: -
J gene: TRBJ1-1
CDR3 protein: CASGFVEDTEAFF

V gene: TRBV27
clone size: -
J gene: TRBJ1-1
CDR3 protein: CASSLSGFRTGEKTEAFF

V gene: TRBV7-9
clone size: few
J gene: TRBJ2-3
CDR3 protein: CASSLVTGGDTQYF

V gene: TRBV4-1
clone size: -
J gene: TRBJ2-7
CDR3 protein: CASSLSQARQDEQYF

V gene: TRBV7-2
clone size: -
J gene: TRBJ2-1
CDR3 protein: CASSLALAGVNEQFF

V gene: TRBV2
clone size: -
J gene: TRBJ1-1
CDR3 protein: CASRATMNTEAFF

V gene: TRBV10-3
clone size: -
J gene: TRBJ2-5
CDR3 protein: CAISGTGTAQETQYF

V gene: TRBV19
clone size: -
J gene: TRBJ2-5
CDR3 protein: CASSRASGSASSQETQYF

V gene: TRBV28
clone size: -
J gene: TRBJ1-5
CDR3 protein: CASTLGVTGDQPQHF

V gene: TRBV5-1
clone size: -
J gene: TRBJ2-3
CDR3 protein: CASSLTGDLRTDTQYF

V gene: TRBV9
clone size: -
J gene: TRBJ1-5
CDR3 protein: CASSVGGGAFDQPQHF